These 2 T cell receptor beta chains were sequenced from one sample in a study of neurological immune-mediated disorders. TCRdb reprocessed the 5' RACE reads via MiXCR and lists one record per CDR3 protein. This sample carries more than 35,000 distinct CDR3 sequences, 2.5% to 3.5% of them seen once, and the ten largest clones take less than 15%. The sample was PBMCs. These receptors were obtained from a woman aged 50 to 65 with multiple sclerosis.

This clonotype was recorded many times. The chain employs TRBV5-1 and TRBJ2-1, with 10 bases that match TRBD1. V shed 4 bases and J 5 bases; nucleotides not matched to a gene: 6. The CDR3 consists of 15 residues. CDR1 is SGHRS, CDR2 YFSETQ, per germline. The CDR3 nucleotides read TGCGCCAGCAGCAGGTCGGGACAGGGGAACAATGAGCAGTTCTTC. It codes for CASSRSGQGNNEQFF. The full variable domain, its missing parts supplied by reference TRBV5-1 and TRBJ2-1, is KAGVTQTPRYLIKTRGQQVTLSCSPISGHRSVSWYQQTPGQGLQFLFEYFSETQRNKGNFPGRFSGRQFSNSRSEMNVSTLELGDSALYLCASSRSGQGNNEQFFGPGTRLTVL.

In its sample, this clonotype was seen many times. This chain links TRBV20-1 with TRBJ2-5; maybe TRBD2 (6 bases). The V end was cut by 0 bases, the J end by 2 bases, with 13 bases between. Germline-derived CDR1 and CDR2 are DFQATT and SNEGSKA (reference sequence). This CDR3 is built from 15 residues. CDR3: CSARERRTIQETQYF. In DNA form, the CDR3 reads TGCAGTGCTAGAGAGAGAAGGACTATTCAAGAGACCCAGTACTTC.